Below are 20 T cell receptor beta chains sequenced from a single sample in a study of blood T cell repertoires in COVID-19. TCRdb keeps only in-frame clones here, not all; method: immunoSEQ multiplex PCR. The sample gives fewer than 250,000 clones, over 80% of which show up once; roughly 3% is in the top ten. Material: peripheral blood. The origin of the receptors is a young man with COVID-19, enrolled during active disease.

The chain employs TRBV11-2 and TRBJ2-2; the match to TRBD2 covers 8 bases. The V segment lost 3 bases and the J segment 0 bases; nucleotides outside the gene matches: 0. The CDR3 contains 15 residues. Germline V gene lookup returns CDR1 SGHAT and CDR2 FQNNGV. CDR3 sequence: CASSFSGANTGELFF. CDR3 DNA: TGTGCCAGCAGCTTTAGCGGGGCGAACACCGGGGAGCTGTTTTTT. The whole variable domain, filled in from reference TRBV11-2 and TRBJ2-2, reads EAGVAQSPRYKIIEKRQSVAFWCNPISGHATLYWYQQILGQGPKLLIQFQNNGVVDDSQLPKDRFSAERLKGVDSTLKIQPAKLEDSAVYLCASSFSGANTGELFFGEGSRLTVL.

The rearrangement links TRBV14 to TRBJ2-3; 12 nucleotides match TRBD2. Germline V gives CDR1 SGHDN, CDR2 FVKESK. Trimming at V came to 2 bases and at J to 4 bases, leaving 4 bases not matched to a gene. This CDR3 region has 16 residues. The CDR3 protein is CASSQPGTSGSDTQYF. Written as DNA, the CDR3 is TGTGCCAGCAGCCAACCCGGGACTAGCGGGTCAGATACGCAGTATTTT.

The chain is built from TRBV7-9 and TRBJ1-1; D gene uncertain. This CDR3 is 13 amino acids long. The germline CDR1 and CDR2 sequences are SEHNR and FQNEAQ (reference sequence). V was cut by 4 bases and J by 1 base, with 7 bases left in between. The CDR3 sequence: CASSSSQNTEAFF. CDR3 bases: TGTGCCAGCAGCTCCTCACAGAACACTGAAGCTTTCTTT.

The chain employs TRBV24-1 and TRBJ1-2, with 7 bases matching TRBD1. The germline V gene encodes CDR1 KGHDR and CDR2 SFDVKD. The CDR3 spans 14 residues. Germline trimming cut 3 bases from V and 8 bases from J; bases unmatched to any gene: 8. CDR3 residues: CATSDRTRTGGYTF. CDR3 in DNA: TGTGCCACCAGTGATCGAACCCGGACAGGCGGCTACACCTTC.

V gene TRBV19 combines with J gene TRBJ2-1; 13 nucleotides match TRBD2. The CDR3 is 16 amino acids. The trim removed 5 bases at V and 7 bases at J, leaving 8 bases unmatched. CDR1 and CDR2 from the germline V gene are LNHDA and SQIVND (reference sequence). Here the CDR3 reads CASSLMTSGRLNEQFF. CDR3 coding DNA: TGTGCCAGTAGTCTCATGACTAGCGGGAGGCTGAATGAGCAGTTCTTC.

This clone was detected only once. This chain connects TRBV28 to TRBJ1-2, with 7 positions matching TRBD1. CDR1 and CDR2 from the germline V gene are MDHEN and SYDVKM. This CDR3 has 17 residues. V was pared by 5 bases and J by 5 bases, with 17 bases of the junction left unmatched. The CDR3 region is CASSPRRRGSSGYGYTF. CDR3 nucleotide sequence: TGTGCCAGCAGTCCCCGTCGCAGGGGGTCAAGCGGGTATGGCTACACCTTC.

This rearrangement joins TRBV11-2 to TRBJ1-2, with 8 bases aligning to TRBD1. CDR3 size: 13 residues. J lost 6 bases, V lost 4 bases, and 4 bases had no gene match. Germline assignment: CDR1 SGHAT and CDR2 FQNNGV. The CDR3 DNA sequence: TGTGCCAGCAGCTGGCAGGGGGCCGATGGCTACACCTTC. It specifies CASSWQGADGYTF. Together with reference TRBV11-2 and TRBJ1-2, the CDR3 gives the full variable domain: EAGVAQSPRYKIIEKRQSVAFWCNPISGHATLYWYQQILGQGPKLLIQFQNNGVVDDSQLPKDRFSAERLKGVDSTLKIQPAKLEDSAVYLCASSWQGADGYTFGSGTRLTVV.

The J gene is TRBJ2-7, the V gene TRBV16; D not resolved. V lost 4 bases and J lost 3, with 13 bases in between. The CDR3 is 14 residues long. Germline V gene sequence: CDR1 KGHSY, CDR2 FQNENV. In nucleotides, the CDR3 is TGTGCCAGCAGCCGTGACGGGTTTATCTACGAGCAGTACTTC. Protein sequence: CASSRDGFIYEQYF.

J is TRBJ2-5 and V is TRBV2; a weak D match, TRBD1 (5 bases). CDR3 size: 15 residues. CDR1 SNHLY and CDR2 FYNNEI come from the germline V gene. V was shortened by 2 bases and J by 1 base, with 11 bases between the two germline ends. The CDR3 DNA reads TGTGCCAGCAGTGAATGGAACAGGATCCAAGAGACCCAGTACTTC. Protein product: CASSEWNRIQETQYF.

The chain is built from TRBV7-2 and TRBJ1-2; the D gene is possibly TRBD1 (6 bases). Trimming left V 2 bases short and J 6 bases short, with 16 bases between. This CDR3 region has 15 residues. Germline assignment: CDR1 SGHTA and CDR2 FQGNSA. Here the CDR3 reads CASSLIPGTRDGYTF. The CDR3 nucleotides read TGTGCCAGCAGCTTAATTCCCGGGACAAGGGATGGCTACACCTTC. The whole variable domain, remainder taken from reference TRBV7-2 and TRBJ1-2, is GAGVSQSPSNKVTEKGKDVELRCDPISGHTALYWYRQSLGQGLEFLIYFQGNSAPDKSGLPSDRFSAERTGGSVSTLTIQRTQQEDSAVYLCASSLIPGTRDGYTFGSGTRLTVV.

The gene calls are TRBV24-1 and TRBJ1-2; TRBD1 matches at 8 bases. J lost 2 bases, V lost 4 bases, and 5 bases had no gene match. Per the germline V gene, CDR1 is KGHDR and CDR2 is SFDVKD. This CDR3 comprises 15 residues. CDR3 in DNA: TGTGCCACCAGTGACGGGGGACAGGCGAACTATGGCTACACCTTC. This sequence encodes CATSDGGQANYGYTF.

In this sample, this clone turned up once. The gene calls are TRBV28 and TRBJ2-1, with 8 bases aligning to TRBD2. There are 15 residues in the CDR3. The ends lost 8 bases at V and 4 bases at J; junction bases unmatched: 10. Germline V gene sequence: CDR1 MDHEN, CDR2 SYDVKM. The CDR3 is CASRLMVAGYNEQFF. In DNA form, the CDR3 reads TGTGCCAGCCGTCTGATGGTAGCGGGGTACAATGAGCAGTTCTTC.

The CDR3 DNA reads as TGTGCCAGCAGCTCCCGATCCGGGGGGCTCTCGGGGGAGCTGTTTTTT. It is translated as CASSSRSGGLSGELFF. The chain links TRBV4-2 to TRBJ2-2, with D perhaps TRBD2 (7 bases). Germline V gives CDR1 LGHNA, CDR2 YNFKEQ. Trimming removed 5 bases at V and 8 bases at J, with 21 bases between. This CDR3 has 16 residues.

The chain links TRBV28 to TRBJ2-1; D gene ambiguous. The V end was cut by 3 bases, the J end by 1 base, with 7 bases between. The CDR3 runs 14 residues. CDR1 and CDR2 from the germline V gene are MDHEN and SYDVKM. The CDR3 DNA reads as TGTGCCAGCAGTTTCCCAGAATCCTACAATGAGCAGTTCTTC. Its protein product is CASSFPESYNEQFF.

The chain uses TRBV6-6 and TRBJ1-5; 7 bases are shared with TRBD1. In germline, CDR1 is MNHNY, CDR2 SVGAGI (reference sequence). V shed 6 bases and J 7 bases; nucleotides not matched to a gene: 6. The CDR3 extends over 13 amino acids. CDR3 amino acids: CASRQTGPQPQHF. DNA for the CDR3: TGTGCCAGCAGACAGACAGGGCCACAGCCCCAGCATTTT.

CDR3 nucleotide sequence: TGCGCCAGCAGCCAAGATGAGTTAGCGGGACGTTCCTACGAGCAGTACTTC. Residues: CASSQDELAGRSYEQYF. The chain combines TRBV4-3 with TRBJ2-7, with 8 bases matching TRBD2. J was trimmed by 1 base and V by 0 bases; bases with no gene match: 8. The CDR3 covers 17 residues. CDR1 is LGHNA and CDR2 is YSLEER in the germline V gene.

V gene TRBV6-6 combines with J gene TRBJ2-3; D is uncertain. Trimming took off 6 bases at V and 3 bases at J, with 10 bases between the two ends. In germline, CDR1 is MNHNY, CDR2 SVGAGI (reference sequence). The CDR3 totals 13 residues. CDR3 coding DNA: TGTGCCAGCAGCCCGACTGGGACAGATACGCAGTATTTT. Its protein product is CASSPTGTDTQYF.

The V call is TRBV24-1, the J call TRBJ1-3; D remains ambiguous. This CDR3 spans 14 amino acids. The V gene lost 2 bases and the J gene lost 4 bases, with 8 bases spanning the gap. The germline V gene has CDR1 KGHDR and CDR2 SFDVKD. The CDR3 loop reads CATSDSRGGNTIYF. CDR3 nucleotide sequence: TGTGCCACCAGTGATTCGAGAGGAGGAAACACCATATATTTT.

The V and J genes are TRBV7-2 and TRBJ1-1; D may be TRBD1 (5 bases). The CDR3 has 14 residues. In germline, CDR1 is SGHTA, CDR2 FQGNSA. Trimming left V 5 bases short and J 6 bases short, with 16 bases between. CDR3 DNA: TGTGCCAGCAGCCCATTGGAGGGGAGGGCTGAAGCTTTCTTT. Protein: CASSPLEGRAEAFF.

The V gene is TRBV3-1 (or the pseudogene TRBV3-2), the J gene TRBJ2-1; the match to TRBD2 covers 7 bases. The CDR3 loop spans 17 amino acids. Germline V gene lookup returns CDR1 LGHDT and CDR2 YNNKEL (reference sequence). V trimming: 0 bases; J trimming: 5 bases; junction bases outside the gene matches: 10. The CDR3 is CASSQDSASGSHNEQFF. CDR3 coding DNA: TGTGCCAGCAGCCAAGATTCGGCTAGCGGTTCTCACAATGAGCAGTTCTTC.